The 24 T cell receptor beta chains below come from one sample, sequenced in a study of T-cell reconstitution after alpha-beta-depleted transplantation in children. Unique molecular identifiers tagged the TCRbeta library. One entry per CDR3 protein, called by TCRdb with MiXCR from the PCR reads. The sample consists of over 200,000 distinct CDR3 sequences, 9.5% to 13% of them appearing once. The sample here was PBMCs, taken before TCRalphabeta/CD19-depleted stem cell transplant. The receptors stem from a child younger than two with acute myeloid leukemia, due to receive a stem cell transplant.

This clonotype was seen ten or more times. The rearrangement uses TRBV5-5 and TRBJ2-3; 12 bases are shared with TRBD2. Trimming at V came to 4 bases and at J to 5 bases, leaving 8 bases not matched to a gene. Germline-derived CDR1 and CDR2 are SGHKS and YYEKEE (reference sequence). The length of the CDR3 is 16 residues. The CDR3 nucleotides are TGTGCCAGCAGCGTACTAGCGGGAGGCCCGGGAGATACGCAGTATTTT. This gives the protein CASSVLAGGPGDTQYF.

This clonotype was found many times. The chain carries TRBV29-1 and TRBJ2-2, with a tentative D call TRBD2 (5 bases). Trimming took off 4 bases at V and 7 bases at J, with 10 bases between the two ends. This CDR3 region has 12 residues. CDR1 is SQVTM, CDR2 ANQGSEA, per germline. The CDR3 nucleotides read TGCAGCGTTGGACGGGATGGCGGGGAGCTGTTTTTT. Its translation is CSVGRDGGELFF.

This clonotype was seen at least ten times. The V gene is TRBV20-1, the J gene TRBJ1-4; weak D call: TRBD1 (5 bases). The CDR3 covers 17 residues. Germline V gives CDR1 DFQATT, CDR2 SNEGSKA (reference sequence). V lost 2 bases to trimming and J lost 0 bases, with 16 bases between them. The DNA of the CDR3 is TGCAGTGCTAGACCCAATGGCAGGGAGGCAACTAATGAAAAACTGTTTTTT. It specifies CSARPNGREATNEKLFF.

The CDR3 region is CASSRVPRRQGTYEQYF. The DNA of the CDR3 is TGCGCCAGCAGCCGAGTTCCGAGAAGACAGGGGACCTACGAGCAGTACTTC. The chain employs TRBV5-1 and TRBJ2-7, with TRBD1 matching 8 bases. CDR3 length: 17 residues. Germline CDR1 is SGHRS and CDR2 is YFSETQ. Trimming cost V 4 bases and J 2 bases; bases outside gene matches: 14.

This clonotype was picked up many times. This chain joins TRBV4-3 and TRBJ2-3, with 8 positions matching TRBD2. Germline CDR1 LGHNA, CDR2 YSLEER. The CDR3 loop spans 15 amino acids. V dropped 4 bases and J dropped 6; count of bases not matched to a gene: 9. The CDR3 DNA sequence: TGCGCCAGCAGCCTATCAGCGGGAGACAGGGATACGCAGTATTTT. Translated, it gives CASSLSAGDRDTQYF.

There are many counts of this clonotype. The J gene is TRBJ1-5, the V gene TRBV7-2; a weak D match, TRBD1 (5 bases). The CDR3 runs 13 residues. CDR1 and CDR2 from the germline V gene are SGHTA and FQGNSA. V lost 5 bases and J 4 bases, leaving 9 bases between the germline ends. This CDR3 is CASSTYRNQPQHF. Written as DNA, the CDR3 is TGTGCCAGCAGCACCTACAGGAATCAGCCCCAGCATTTT.

There are many counts of this clonotype. This chain joins TRBV10-3 and TRBJ1-5, with TRBD1 matching 10 bases. In germline, CDR1 is ENHRY, CDR2 SYGVKD. CDR3 length: 14 amino acids. V was pared by 3 bases and J by 7 bases, with 3 bases of the junction left unmatched. This chain's CDR3 is CAISEPGQGQPQHF. Here the CDR3 DNA reads TGTGCCATCAGTGAACCGGGACAGGGGCAGCCCCAGCATTTT.

This clonotype occurred many times. J is TRBJ2-7 and V is TRBV12-3 or TRBV12-4; 8 bases align to TRBD1. Trimming at V came to 6 bases and at J to 0 bases, leaving 4 bases not matched to a gene. The CDR3 consists of 14 residues. CDR3 coding DNA: TGTGCCAGCAGCTCAGGGGGCGTCTCCTACGAGCAGTACTTC. Residues: CASSSGGVSYEQYF.

This clonotype was detected many times. CDR3 nucleotide sequence: TGCAGTGCTGAACTCCAAGAGACCCAGTACTTC. Translation gives CSAELQETQYF. This rearrangement joins TRBV20-1 to TRBJ2-5; D gene unclear. V shed 5 bases and J shed 1 base, with 5 bases lying between them. Germline assignment: CDR1 DFQATT and CDR2 SNEGSKA (reference sequence). The length of the CDR3 is 11 residues.

This clonotype turned up a few times. The chain couples TRBV6-2 or TRBV6-3 to TRBJ1-1; 10 bases agree with TRBD1. This CDR3 region has 12 residues. Germline loops: CDR1 MNHEY, CDR2 SVGEGT. J was trimmed by 7 bases and V by 4 bases; bases with no gene match: 0. The CDR3 sequence is CASSWDRGEAFF. In nucleotides, the CDR3 is TGTGCCAGCAGTTGGGACAGGGGTGAAGCTTTCTTT.

Ten or more counts support this clonotype. The chain recombines TRBV5-1 with TRBJ1-4; no clear D. Germline V gene lookup returns CDR1 SGHRS and CDR2 YFSETQ. V gave up 2 bases and J gave up 6 bases, with 11 bases separating them. The CDR3 is made up of 14 amino acids. CDR3 nucleotides: TGCGCCAGCAGCTTTTTAGGGCAGGATGAAAAACTGTTTTTT. It is translated as CASSFLGQDEKLFF.

This clonotype was counted once. It may be a read error: a sequence one base away is much more abundant. V usage is TRBV30 and J usage is TRBJ2-2; D unclear. The V end was cut by 0 bases, the J end by 1 base, with 3 bases between. This CDR3 comprises 13 residues. Germline lookup yields CDR1 GTSNPN and CDR2 SVGIG (reference sequence). Written as DNA, the CDR3 is TGTGCCTGGAGTGTAATGAACACCGGGGAGCTGTTTTTT. Amino acid sequence: CAWSVMNTGELFF.

This clonotype has ten or more counts. The chain links TRBV5-1 to TRBJ2-1; 9 bases agree with TRBD1. CDR3 length: 15 residues. Germline V gene sequence: CDR1 SGHRS, CDR2 YFSETQ. V gave up 1 base and J gave up 4 bases; unmatched junction bases: 3. The CDR3 sequence is CASSLKQGAYNEQFF. DNA of the CDR3: TGCGCCAGCAGCTTGAAACAGGGGGCTTACAATGAGCAGTTCTTC.

The chain couples TRBV28 to TRBJ2-7, with 8 nucleotides matching TRBD1. Germline V gene data show CDR1 as MDHEN and CDR2 as SYDVKM. The CDR3 consists of 19 residues. V was clipped by 5 bases and J by 3 bases; unmatched bases: 21. CDR3: CASSRGQVPLRPPDYEQYF. CDR3 in DNA: TGTGCCAGCAGTCGGGGACAGGTCCCTTTACGACCCCCGGACTACGAGCAGTACTTC.

The CDR3 coding sequence is TGTGCTAACAGCTTATTGGGACAGGGTGCCGGGGAGCTGTTTTTT. This translates into CANSLLGQGAGELFF. The chain combines TRBV7-8 with TRBJ2-2, with 9 positions matching TRBD1. Germline CDR1 reads SGHVS; CDR2 reads FQNEAQ. The CDR3 is made up of 15 amino acids.

Many counts were recorded for this clonotype. V gene TRBV27 combines with J gene TRBJ1-1; D gene ambiguous. Germline V lookup: CDR1 MNHEY, CDR2 SMNVEV (reference sequence). The CDR3 covers 14 residues. Trimming stripped 7 bases from V and 1 base from J, with 13 bases between. The CDR3 sequence is CASKTGVKNTEAFF. The CDR3 DNA follows: TGTGCCAGCAAAACTGGGGTGAAGAACACTGAAGCTTTCTTT.

This clonotype was found many times. This rearrangement joins TRBV5-6 to TRBJ2-1; unclear D gene. The V end was cut by 5 bases, the J end by 8 bases, with 8 bases between. This CDR3 spans 11 amino acids. Germline V gives CDR1 SGHDT, CDR2 YYEEEE. The CDR3 DNA sequence: TGTGCCAGCAGTCGGCTCCATGAGCAGTTCTTC. Translating gives CASSRLHEQFF.

A note on this clonotype: This sequence may be a read error, since a much larger clone differs from it by one base. V and J are TRBV7-9 and TRBJ1-4; unclear D gene. The V and J ends lost 7 bases and 10 bases respectively, with 13 bases between them. The CDR3 is 12 amino acids. Germline-derived CDR1 and CDR2 are SEHNR and FQNEAQ (reference sequence). DNA of the CDR3: TGTGCCAGCATGAAGGAAGGTGGAAAACTGTTTTTT. It codes for CASMKEGGKLFF.

Many counts were recorded for this clonotype. The V and J genes are TRBV7-2 and TRBJ2-3; the match to TRBD2 covers 7 bases. Trimming removed 5 bases from V and 5 bases from J; junction bases left unmatched: 7. The CDR3 is made up of 14 amino acids. Germline CDR1 and CDR2: SGHTA and FQGNSA. The CDR3 loop is CASSQGLEVDTQYF. The CDR3 region has the DNA TGTGCCAGCAGCCAAGGACTAGAGGTAGATACGCAGTATTTT.

In this sample, this clonotype turned up many times. The rearrangement joins TRBV24-1 to TRBJ2-2; D is ambiguous. The CDR3 is 17 residues long. V shed 0 bases and J shed 1 base, with 11 bases lying between them. Germline V gene lookup returns CDR1 KGHDR and CDR2 SFDVKD. CDR3 coding DNA: TGTGCCACCAGTGATTTGCTCGACACCTTGAACACCGGGGAGCTGTTTTTT. It yields the protein CATSDLLDTLNTGELFF.

In this sample, this clonotype turned up many times. This chain joins TRBV2 and TRBJ1-2, with D perhaps TRBD1 (6 bases). Germline CDR1 SNHLY, CDR2 FYNNEI. V dropped 7 bases and J dropped 8 bases, with 14 bases sitting between them. The CDR3 totals 12 residues. CDR3 amino acids: CASTLRGYGYTF. The DNA of the CDR3 is TGTGCCAGCACCCTCAGGGGCTACGGCTACACCTTC.

This clonotype was recorded at least ten times. V usage is TRBV20-1 and J usage is TRBJ2-7; no clear D gene. V was pared by 5 bases and J by 2 bases, with 10 bases between. CDR3 length: 12 residues. The germline CDR1 and CDR2 sequences are DFQATT and SNEGSKA (reference sequence). The CDR3 loop reads CSAGEMAYEQYF. CDR3 sequence (DNA): TGCAGTGCTGGCGAAATGGCCTACGAGCAGTACTTC.

This clonotype has ten or more counts. The V call is TRBV12-3 or TRBV12-4, the J call TRBJ2-7, with D possibly TRBD2 on 6 matching bases. The ends were cut back, 6 bases at V and 6 bases at J, with 15 bases in the middle. This CDR3 has 13 residues. The CDR3 protein is CASRAGRTFEQYF. The CDR3 DNA reads as TGTGCCAGCAGGGCGGGGCGAACTTTCGAGCAGTACTTC.

The V gene is TRBV15, the J gene TRBJ2-1; 7 bases match TRBD2. The V gene's germline CDR1 is LNHNV and CDR2 YYDKDF (reference sequence). Trimming removed 0 bases from V and 1 base from J; junction bases left unmatched: 6. The CDR3 extends over 17 amino acids. The CDR3, as DNA: TGTGCCACCAGCAGAGATTGGGATAGCGGGTCCTACAATGAGCAGTTCTTC. It specifies CATSRDWDSGSYNEQFF. Drawing the rest from reference TRBV15 and TRBJ2-1, the complete variable domain is DAMVIQNPRYQVTQFGKPVTLSCSQTLNHNVMYWYQQKSSQAPKLLFHYYDKDFNNEADTPDNFQSRRPNTSFCFLDIRSPGLGDTAMYLCATSRDWDSGSYNEQFFGPGTRLTVL.